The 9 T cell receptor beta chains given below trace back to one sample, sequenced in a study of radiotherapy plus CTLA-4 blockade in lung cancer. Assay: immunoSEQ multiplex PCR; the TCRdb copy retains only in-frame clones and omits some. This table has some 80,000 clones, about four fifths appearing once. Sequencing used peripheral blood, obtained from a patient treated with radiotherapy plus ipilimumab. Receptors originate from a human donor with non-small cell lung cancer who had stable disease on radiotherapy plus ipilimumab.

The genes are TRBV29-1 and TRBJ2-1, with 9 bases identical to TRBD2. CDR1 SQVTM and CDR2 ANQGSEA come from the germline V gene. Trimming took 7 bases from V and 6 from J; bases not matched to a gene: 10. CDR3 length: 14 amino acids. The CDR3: CSADSGRIVNEQFF. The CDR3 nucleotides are TGCAGCGCCGATAGCGGGAGAATTGTCAATGAGCAGTTCTTC.

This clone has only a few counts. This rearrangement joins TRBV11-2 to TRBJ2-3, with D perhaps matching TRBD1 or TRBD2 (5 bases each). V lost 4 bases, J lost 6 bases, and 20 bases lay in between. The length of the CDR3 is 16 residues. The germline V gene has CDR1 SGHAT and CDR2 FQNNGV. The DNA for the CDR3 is TGTGCCAGCAGCTCCCAACGAGGGGAACGTAGGGATACGCAGTATTTT. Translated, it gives CASSSQRGERRDTQYF. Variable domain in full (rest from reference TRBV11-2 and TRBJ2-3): EAGVAQSPRYKIIEKRQSVAFWCNPISGHATLYWYQQILGQGPKLLIQFQNNGVVDDSQLPKDRFSAERLKGVDSTLKIQPAKLEDSAVYLCASSSQRGERRDTQYFGPGTRLTVL.

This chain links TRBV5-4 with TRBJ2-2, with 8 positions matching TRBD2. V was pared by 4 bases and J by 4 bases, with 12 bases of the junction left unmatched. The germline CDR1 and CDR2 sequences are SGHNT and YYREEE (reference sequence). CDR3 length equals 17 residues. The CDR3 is CASSPEPGLGATGELFF. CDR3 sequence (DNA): TGTGCCAGCAGCCCTGAACCGGGACTAGGGGCCACCGGGGAGCTGTTTTTT.

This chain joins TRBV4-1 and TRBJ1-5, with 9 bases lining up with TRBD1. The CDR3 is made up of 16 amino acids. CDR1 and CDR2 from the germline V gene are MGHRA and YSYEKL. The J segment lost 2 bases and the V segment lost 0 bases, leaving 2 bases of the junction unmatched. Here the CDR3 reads CASSQEQGAGNQPQHF. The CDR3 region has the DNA TGCGCCAGCAGCCAAGAACAGGGGGCGGGCAATCAGCCCCAGCATTTT.

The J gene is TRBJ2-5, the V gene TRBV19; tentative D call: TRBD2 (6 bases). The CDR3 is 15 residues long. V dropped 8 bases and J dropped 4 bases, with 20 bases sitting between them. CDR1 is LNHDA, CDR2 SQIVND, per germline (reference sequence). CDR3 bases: TGTGCCAGTCAGACCGTTCAGGGAGGAGGAGAGACCCAGTACTTC. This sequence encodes CASQTVQGGGETQYF. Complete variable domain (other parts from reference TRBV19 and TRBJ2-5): DGGITQSPKYLFRKEGQNVTLSCEQNLNHDAMYWYRQDPGQGLRLIYYSQIVNDFQKGDIAEGYSVSREKKESFPLTVTSAQKNPTAFYLCASQTVQGGGETQYFGPGTRLLVL.

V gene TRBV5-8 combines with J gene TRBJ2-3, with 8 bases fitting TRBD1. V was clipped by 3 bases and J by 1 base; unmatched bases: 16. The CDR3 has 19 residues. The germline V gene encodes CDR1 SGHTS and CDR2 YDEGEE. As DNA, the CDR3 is TGTGCCAGCAGCTCGATCGACAGGGGCCCTATATTCGGCACAGATACGCAGTATTTT. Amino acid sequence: CASSSIDRGPIFGTDTQYF.

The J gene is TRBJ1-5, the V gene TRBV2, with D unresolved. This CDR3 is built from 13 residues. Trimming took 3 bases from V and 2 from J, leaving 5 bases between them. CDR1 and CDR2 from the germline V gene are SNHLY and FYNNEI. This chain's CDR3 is CASSEEGNQPQHF. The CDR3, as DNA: TGTGCCAGCAGTGAGGAGGGCAATCAGCCCCAGCATTTT.

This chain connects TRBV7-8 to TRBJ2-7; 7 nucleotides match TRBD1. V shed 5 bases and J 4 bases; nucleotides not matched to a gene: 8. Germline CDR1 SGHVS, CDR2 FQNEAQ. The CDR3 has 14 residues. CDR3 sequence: CASSARDSPYEQYF. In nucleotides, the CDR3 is TGTGCCAGCAGCGCCCGGGACAGTCCTTACGAGCAGTACTTC.

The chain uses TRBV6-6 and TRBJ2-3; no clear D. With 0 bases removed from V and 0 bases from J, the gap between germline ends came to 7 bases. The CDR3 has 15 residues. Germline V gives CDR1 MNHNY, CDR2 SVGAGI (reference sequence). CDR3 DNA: TGTGCCAGCAGTTACTCGACGGTCAGCACAGATACGCAGTATTTT. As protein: CASSYSTVSTDTQYF.